The clone carrying this TCR beta chain was recorded a few times. Then a second PCR, running roughly 7 to 11 cycles, was carried out with a sample-barcoded 5' primer and a J-beta primer mix. Per sample, CDR3-containing paired-end reads numbered at least 3 million. MiXCR, applied by TCRdb to the 5' RACE reads, yields one record per CDR3 protein. There are about 930,000 distinct CDR3 sequences in the sample; 25% to 30% occur only once, and about a tenth lies in the top ten. These data belong to a study of blood T cells in healthy people across ages. This sample was shared with a second study, whose subject was T cells of mothers and their children. That study reports: Pairs that are related and pairs that are unrelated have TCR recombination output shaped similarly by thymic selection.

The TCR comes from a woman aged 40 to 50 in good health. The sequencing input was blood.

CDR3 coding DNA: TGCAGTGCTAAAGTCCTAGCAGATACGCAGTATTTT. This translates into CSAKVLADTQYF. This chain links TRBV20-1 with TRBJ2-3; D gene uncertain. V was clipped by 4 bases and J by 4 bases, with 9 bases between them. CDR3 length equals 12 residues. From germline, CDR1 is DFQATT and CDR2 SNEGSKA (reference sequence).